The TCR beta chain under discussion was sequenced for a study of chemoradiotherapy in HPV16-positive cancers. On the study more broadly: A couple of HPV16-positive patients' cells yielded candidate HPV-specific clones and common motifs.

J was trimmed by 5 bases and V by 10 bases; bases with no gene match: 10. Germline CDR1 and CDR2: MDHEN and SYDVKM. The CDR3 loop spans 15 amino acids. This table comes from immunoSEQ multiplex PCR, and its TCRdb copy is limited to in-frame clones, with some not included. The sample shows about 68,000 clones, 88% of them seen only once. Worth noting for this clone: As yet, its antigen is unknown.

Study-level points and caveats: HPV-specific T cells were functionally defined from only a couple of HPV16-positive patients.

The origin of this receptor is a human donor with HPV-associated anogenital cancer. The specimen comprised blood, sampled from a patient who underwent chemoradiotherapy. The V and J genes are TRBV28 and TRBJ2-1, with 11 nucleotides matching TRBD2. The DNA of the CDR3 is TGTGCCACGACAACGGGACTAGCGGCAAACAATGAGCAGTTCTTC. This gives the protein CATTTGLAANNEQFF.